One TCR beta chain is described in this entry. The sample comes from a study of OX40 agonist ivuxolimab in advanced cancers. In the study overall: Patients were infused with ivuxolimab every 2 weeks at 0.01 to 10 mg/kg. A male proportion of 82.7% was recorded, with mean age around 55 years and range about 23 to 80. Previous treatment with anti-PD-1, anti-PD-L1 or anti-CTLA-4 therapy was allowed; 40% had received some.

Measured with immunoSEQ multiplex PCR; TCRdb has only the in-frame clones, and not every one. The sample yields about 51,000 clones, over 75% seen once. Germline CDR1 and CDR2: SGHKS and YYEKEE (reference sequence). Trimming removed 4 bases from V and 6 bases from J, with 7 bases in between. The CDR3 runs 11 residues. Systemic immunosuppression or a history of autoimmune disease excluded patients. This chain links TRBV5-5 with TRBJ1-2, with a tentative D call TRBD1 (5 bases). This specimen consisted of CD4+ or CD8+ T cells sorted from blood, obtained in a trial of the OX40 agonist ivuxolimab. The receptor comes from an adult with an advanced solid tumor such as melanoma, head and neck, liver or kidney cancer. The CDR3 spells CASSRDDGYTF. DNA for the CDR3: TGTGCCAGCAGCCGGGACGATGGCTACACCTTC.